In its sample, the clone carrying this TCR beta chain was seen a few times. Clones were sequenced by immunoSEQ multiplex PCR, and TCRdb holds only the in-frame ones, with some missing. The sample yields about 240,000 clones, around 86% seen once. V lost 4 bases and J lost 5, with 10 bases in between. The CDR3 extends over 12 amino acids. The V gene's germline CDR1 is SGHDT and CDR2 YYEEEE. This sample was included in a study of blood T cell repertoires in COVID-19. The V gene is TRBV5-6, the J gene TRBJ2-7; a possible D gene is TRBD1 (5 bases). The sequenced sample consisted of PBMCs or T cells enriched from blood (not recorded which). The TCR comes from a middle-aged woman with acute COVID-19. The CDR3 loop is CASSRTSHEQYF. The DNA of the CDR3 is TGTGCCAGCAGCCGGACATCTCACGAGCAGTACTTC.